This TCR beta chain stems from a study of technical replicates of blood from several donors. V was clipped by 1 base and J by 7 bases, with 22 bases between them. The CDR3 length is 17 residues. Germline CDR1 and CDR2: LNHNV and YYDKDF (reference sequence). The repertoire was sequenced with immunoSEQ multiplex PCR; TCRdb's copy has only in-frame clones and lacks some. The table shows about 58,000 clones, with approximately 94% occurring only once. Sequencing input: PBMCs. The chain links TRBV15 to TRBJ1-2, with TRBD1 as a possible D gene (5 bases). This sequence originates from a human donor in good health. Some clones in this sample may be carry-over from other donors' samples. CDR3 protein: CATSRGSTAWGEGGYTF. The CDR3 region has the DNA TGTGCCACCAGCAGAGGGTCGACGGCCTGGGGGGAGGGTGGCTACACCTTC.